This TCR beta chain was captured in a study of blood T cell repertoires in COVID-19. Per the authors' pipeline: Reference gene primer amplification gave nucleated cell count estimates. Assay: immunoSEQ multiplex PCR; the TCRdb copy retains only in-frame clones and omits some. The DNA gave D and trimming, while V, J and clone size come from that table. The table records over 250,000 clones, 80% to 90% of them present only once. The CDR3 sequence is 12 residues long. V was pared by 5 bases and J by 7 bases, with 11 bases between. Recruitment covered fewer than 25 US areas and drew participants whose ages spanned roughly 18 to 89 years.

This sequence originates from a woman aged 30 to 39 who had recovered from COVID-19. Sample: PBMCs or T cells enriched from blood (not recorded which). This chain links TRBV12-3 or TRBV12-4 with TRBJ1-2; possibly TRBD1 for D (6 bases). The CDR3 region has the DNA TGTGCCAGCAGTAGAGGGGGAGCTGGCTACACCTTC. Translating gives CASSRGGAGYTF.